A single sample gave rise to the 27 T cell receptor beta chains below, sequenced in a study of shared clonotypes between healthy human individuals. Assay used: immunoSEQ multiplex PCR; TCRdb lists only in-frame clones, some missing. This sample yields roughly 2.1 million clones, of which more than 85% are seen a single time; about 1.8% belongs to the top ten. Naive CD8 isolation took CD45RO-negative cells positively selected for CCR7 and excluded terminally differentiated effector memory CD45RA+ cells. Sequences were obtained from naive CD8+ T cells from PBMCs. Source of these receptors: a man between 18 and 35 years old in good health. Some clones in this sample may be carry-over from other donors' samples.

The chain uses TRBV19 and TRBJ2-7, with 7 bases lining up with TRBD1. J lost 5 bases, V lost 11 bases, and 12 bases had no gene match. Germline CDR1 and CDR2: LNHDA and SQIVND (reference sequence). This CDR3 spans 13 amino acids. This CDR3 reads CACGTVGLDEQYF. The CDR3 nucleotides are TGTGCCTGTGGGACAGTAGGGCTCGACGAGCAGTACTTC.

V and J are TRBV4-3 and TRBJ2-3; the D gene is possibly TRBD2 (5 bases). The length of the CDR3 is 16 residues. Trimming took off 0 bases at V and 8 bases at J, with 18 bases between the two ends. Per the germline V gene, CDR1 is LGHNA and CDR2 is YSLEER. The CDR3 sequence is CASSQDIEGWSGTQYF. The CDR3 DNA follows: TGCGCCAGCAGCCAAGATATCGAGGGATGGAGCGGTACGCAGTATTTT.

The V call is TRBV27, the J call TRBJ1-1; tentative D call: TRBD1 (5 bases). The CDR3 length is 15 residues. V was pared by 0 bases and J by 4 bases, with 12 bases between. Germline values: CDR1 MNHEY, CDR2 SMNVEV (reference sequence). CDR3 DNA: TGTGCCAGCAGTTTATCGATGGGGGTGTTCACTGAAGCTTTCTTT. This gives the protein CASSLSMGVFTEAFF.

This rearrangement joins TRBV7-2 to TRBJ1-1; 7 bases match TRBD1. V was clipped by 7 bases and J by 4 bases; unmatched bases: 21. Germline lookup yields CDR1 SGHTA and CDR2 FQGNSA. The CDR3 spans 18 residues. The CDR3 spells CASTGARGLQDRTTEAFF. The DNA for the CDR3 is TGTGCCAGCACCGGCGCAAGGGGGCTACAGGACCGGACCACTGAAGCTTTCTTT. Using reference TRBV7-2 and TRBJ1-1 for the parts outside the CDR3, the full variable domain is GAGVSQSPSNKVTEKGKDVELRCDPISGHTALYWYRQSLGQGLEFLIYFQGNSAPDKSGLPSDRFSAERTGGSVSTLTIQRTQQEDSAVYLCASTGARGLQDRTTEAFFGQGTRLTVV.

There are a few counts of this clone. J is TRBJ2-7 and V is TRBV25-1; D uncertain. Germline V gene data show CDR1 as MGHDK and CDR2 as SYGVNS. The CDR3 runs to 14 residues. V was trimmed by 3 bases and J by 3 bases, leaving 12 bases between them. The CDR3 sequence is CASSDPGSSYEQYF. The DNA of the CDR3 is TGTGCCAGCAGTGATCCAGGATCCAGCTACGAGCAGTACTTC.

This chain connects TRBV5-6 to TRBJ2-2; D is unresolved. The CDR3 has 13 residues. Germline CDR1 reads SGHDT; CDR2 reads YYEEEE. V was cut by 2 bases and J by 5 bases, with 7 bases left in between. The CDR3 sequence is CASSFSETGELFF. DNA for the CDR3: TGTGCCAGCAGCTTTTCTGAGACCGGGGAGCTGTTTTTT.

On this clone itself: Within the sample, other DNA sequences also encode this same CDR3. The chain recombines TRBV7-9 with TRBJ1-1, with D uncertain. The germline V gene encodes CDR1 SEHNR and CDR2 FQNEAQ (reference sequence). Trimming left V 2 bases short and J 2 bases short, with 6 bases between. The CDR3 covers 13 residues. CDR3: CASSLPGNTEAFF. CDR3 bases: TGTGCCAGCAGCTTACCGGGAAACACTGAAGCTTTCTTT. Based on the CDR3 plus reference TRBV7-9 and TRBJ1-1, the full variable domain is DTGVSQNPRHKITKRGQNVTFRCDPISEHNRLYWYRQTLGQGPEFLTYFQNEAQLEKSRLLSDRFSAERPKGSFSTLEIQRTEQGDSAMYLCASSLPGNTEAFFGQGTRLTVV.

The V call is TRBV15, the J call TRBJ2-3; TRBD2 aligns across 7 bases. Germline CDR1 LNHNV, CDR2 YYDKDF (reference sequence). With V trimmed by 9 bases and J by 3 bases, 12 bases remained unmatched. This CDR3 has 15 residues. This CDR3 is CATGFREEGTDTQYF. In nucleotides, the CDR3 is TGTGCCACGGGCTTTCGGGAGGAGGGAACAGATACGCAGTATTTT.

J is TRBJ1-1 and V is TRBV5-1, with D uncertain. The CDR3 totals 16 residues. CDR1 is SGHRS and CDR2 is YFSETQ in the germline V gene. Trimming left V 2 bases short and J 2 bases short, with 16 bases between. The DNA for the CDR3 is TGCGCCAGCAGCTTCCGACAAAGCCAGGTTAACACTGAAGCTTTCTTT. Protein product: CASSFRQSQVNTEAFF.

The J gene is TRBJ1-5, the V gene TRBV6-6; D ambiguous. Trimming removed 7 bases from V and 0 bases from J, with 10 bases in between. CDR3 length: 14 amino acids. Looked up from germline, CDR1 is MNHNY and CDR2 is SVGAGI (reference sequence). CDR3 protein: CASTPSASNQPQHF. CDR3 nucleotides: TGTGCCAGCACCCCGTCGGCTAGCAATCAGCCCCAGCATTTT.

This clone was seen more than once but under ten times. V usage is TRBV7-9 and J usage is TRBJ1-2; D is unresolved. The V gene lost 7 bases and the J gene lost 7 bases, with 7 bases spanning the gap. The CDR3 is 10 residues long. The germline gives CDR1 SEHNR, CDR2 FQNEAQ (reference sequence). The CDR3 here is CASTPGGYTF. CDR3 in DNA: TGTGCCAGCACCCCCGGTGGCTACACCTTC.

V and J are TRBV29-1 and TRBJ2-1; D unresolved. The CDR3 loop spans 16 amino acids. Germline CDR1 reads SQVTM; CDR2 reads ANQGSEA. V was cut by 5 bases and J by 0 bases, with 17 bases left in between. The CDR3 is CSVRDGLLSSYNEQFF. CDR3 coding DNA: TGCAGCGTTAGAGACGGGCTCCTAAGCTCCTACAATGAGCAGTTCTTC.

The J gene is TRBJ2-2, the V gene TRBV27, with unresolved D. The V end lost 8 bases, the J end lost 3 bases, and 7 bases lay between the germline ends. Germline values: CDR1 MNHEY, CDR2 SMNVEV (reference sequence). The CDR3 covers 12 residues. The CDR3 sequence is CASGIYTGELFF. The CDR3, as DNA: TGTGCCAGCGGTATATACACCGGGGAGCTGTTTTTT.

This rearrangement joins TRBV9 to TRBJ2-2; possibly TRBD2 for D (6 bases). The germline CDR1 and CDR2 sequences are SGDLS and YYNGEE. This CDR3 has 17 residues. With 3 bases removed from V and 5 bases from J, the gap between germline ends came to 20 bases. DNA for the CDR3: TGTGCCAGCAGCGCCCATCGGTCCAGGGCGGGAACCGGGGAGCTGTTTTTT. It specifies CASSAHRSRAGTGELFF.

The J gene is TRBJ2-1, the V gene TRBV28; unclear D gene. This CDR3 spans 14 amino acids. Per the germline V gene, CDR1 is MDHEN and CDR2 is SYDVKM. V was shortened by 6 bases and J by 5 bases, with 14 bases between the two germline ends. The CDR3 here is CASRILTPDNEQFF. In DNA, the CDR3 is TGTGCCAGCAGAATTCTCACACCGGACAATGAGCAGTTCTTC. Drawing the rest from reference TRBV28 and TRBJ2-1, the complete variable domain is DVKVTQSSRYLVKRTGEKVFLECVQDMDHENMFWYRQDPGLGLRLIYFSYDVKMKEKGDIPEGYSVSREKKERFSLILESASTNQTSMYLCASRILTPDNEQFFGPGTRLTVL.

The chain joins TRBV2 to TRBJ2-7, with a weak D call TRBD1 (6 bases). The CDR3 is 14 amino acids. V lost 4 bases and J lost 2, with 12 bases in between. CDR1 and CDR2 from the germline V gene are SNHLY and FYNNEI. This CDR3 reads CASSVLGGTYEQYF. The CDR3 DNA is TGTGCCAGCAGTGTTTTAGGGGGAACCTACGAGCAGTACTTC.

The genes are TRBV28 and TRBJ1-2, with TRBD1 matching over 8 bases. Losses at the gene ends were 2 bases for V and 3 bases for J; bases not matched to a gene: 11. The CDR3 runs 17 residues. Germline CDR1 is MDHEN and CDR2 is SYDVKM. The CDR3 region has the DNA TGTGCCAGCAGTTTAAGGGCCAGGGGGCGACCCCACTATGGCTACACCTTC. Protein: CASSLRARGRPHYGYTF.

V gene TRBV29-1 combines with J gene TRBJ1-2; the match to TRBD1 covers 8 bases. The CDR3 is made up of 13 amino acids. The germline CDR1 and CDR2 sequences are SQVTM and ANQGSEA. V was clipped by 7 bases and J by 4 bases; unmatched bases: 8. The CDR3 DNA reads as TGCAGCGGTCAGGGGGCGGATGGCTATGGCTACACCTTC. Translation gives CSGQGADGYGYTF.

CDR3 in amino acids: CASPTVQNEKLFF. For the CDR3, the DNA is TGTGCCAGCCCGACAGTTCAAAATGAAAAACTGTTTTTT. V usage is TRBV27 and J usage is TRBJ1-4; D may be TRBD1 (5 bases). This CDR3 comprises 13 residues. Germline V gene data show CDR1 as MNHEY and CDR2 as SMNVEV (reference sequence). The germline V and J ends were trimmed by 8 bases and 5 bases, with 12 bases remaining between them. Looking up the rest from reference TRBV27 and TRBJ1-4 gives the full variable domain: EAQVTQNPRYLITVTGKKLTVTCSQNMNHEYMSWYRQDPGLGLRQIYYSMNVEVTDKGDVPEGYKVSRKEKRNFPLILESPSPNQTSLYFCASPTVQNEKLFFGSGTQLSVL.

This clone was seen a handful of times. At one end the junction does not follow the germline gene, possibly because of a read error. The chain has TRBV7-9 and TRBJ1-4; tentatively, D is TRBD1 (6 bases). Germline V gives CDR1 SEHNR, CDR2 FQNEAQ (reference sequence). The CDR3 has 14 amino acids. The CDR3 sequence is CASSHGTTDEKLFF. CDR3 nucleotides: TGTGCCAGCAGCCACGGGACAACTGATGAAAAACTGTTTTTT.

This rearrangement joins TRBV6-5 to TRBJ1-1; TRBD1 might be the D (6 bases). The CDR3 has 15 residues. Trimming pared 4 bases from V and 6 bases from J, leaving 18 bases between. CDR1 MNHEY and CDR2 SVGAGI come from the germline V gene. The CDR3 sequence is CASSFRGASFSEAFF. The CDR3 DNA is TGTGCCAGCAGTTTCCGGGGGGCGAGCTTCTCTGAAGCTTTCTTT.

The V call is TRBV27, the J call TRBJ2-3; D gene uncertain. V was clipped by 5 bases and J by 4 bases, with 22 bases between them. CDR1 is MNHEY and CDR2 is SMNVEV in the germline V gene (reference sequence). This CDR3 is built from 17 residues. The CDR3: CASSPPESLVGPDTQYF. The CDR3, as DNA: TGTGCCAGCAGTCCGCCTGAATCCTTAGTCGGCCCAGATACGCAGTATTTT.

This chain uses TRBV4-2 with TRBJ2-3; D unresolved. V shed 4 bases and J shed 11 bases, with 13 bases lying between them. From germline, CDR1 is LGHNA and CDR2 YNFKEQ. The length of the CDR3 is 12 residues. The CDR3 bases are TGTGCCAGCAGCCCACTGCCTCCCCGGCAGTATTTT. Amino acid sequence: CASSPLPPRQYF.

V and J are TRBV29-1 and TRBJ2-1, with 8 bases that match TRBD1. Germline values: CDR1 SQVTM, CDR2 ANQGSEA. Trimming took 4 bases from V and 4 from J; bases not matched to a gene: 9. CDR3 length: 15 residues. This CDR3 is CSVAAGGMNYNEQFF. DNA of the CDR3: TGCAGCGTTGCGGCAGGGGGCATGAATTACAATGAGCAGTTCTTC.

This chain links TRBV2 with TRBJ1-4; D is perhaps TRBD1 (5 bases). Germline assignment: CDR1 SNHLY and CDR2 FYNNEI. The CDR3 runs to 17 residues. The ends were cut back, 6 bases at V and 6 bases at J, with 23 bases in the middle. CDR3 bases: TGTGCCAGCAGCGGAAAACCCAGGGTTATGTTAGATGAAAAACTGTTTTTT. This codes for CASSGKPRVMLDEKLFF. Variable domain in full (rest from reference TRBV2 and TRBJ1-4): EPEVTQTPSHQVTQMGQEVILRCVPISNHLYFYWYRQILGQKVEFLVSFYNNEISEKSEIFDDQFSVERPDGSNFTLKIRSTKLEDSAMYFCASSGKPRVMLDEKLFFGSGTQLSVL.

The chain has TRBV28 and TRBJ1-1; 7 bases align to TRBD1. Germline trimming cut 8 bases from V and 6 bases from J; bases unmatched to any gene: 3. This CDR3 contains 11 residues. Germline V gene sequence: CDR1 MDHEN, CDR2 SYDVKM. The CDR3 here is CASLDRAEAFF. The DNA for the CDR3 is TGTGCCAGCCTTGACAGGGCTGAAGCTTTCTTT.

V gene TRBV28 combines with J gene TRBJ2-7, with 8 bases identical to TRBD2. J lost 0 bases, V lost 3 bases, and 4 bases had no gene match. CDR3 length: 15 residues. The germline V gene has CDR1 MDHEN and CDR2 SYDVKM. CDR3: CASSFRGGSSYEQYF. CDR3 DNA: TGTGCCAGCAGTTTCCGGGGGGGGAGCTCCTACGAGCAGTACTTC.